This TCR beta chain was identified during a study of a mutant IDH1 vaccine in newly diagnosed glioma. Concerning this clone itself: Antigen unknown.

V lost 0 bases and J 0 bases, leaving 7 bases between the germline ends. The germline V gene encodes CDR1 SGDLS and CDR2 YYNGEE. The CDR3 is made up of 16 amino acids. The method was immunoSEQ multiplex PCR; TCRdb's version includes in-frame clones alone and lacks a portion of them. Among roughly 60,000 clones listed, around 80% were seen once. Described time point: week 11, during vaccination. In the vaccine, a single dose held 300 ug of the mutant IDH1 20-mer peptide, along with topical imiquimod. The V call is TRBV9, the J call TRBJ2-6; D gene ambiguous. This TCR came from a man in his thirties or forties with glioma. The input for sequencing was PBMCs, taken from a glioma patient whose treatment included an IDH1 peptide vaccine. The CDR3 spells CASSVARSSGANVLTF. DNA of the CDR3: TGTGCCAGCAGCGTAGCCCGAAGCTCTGGGGCCAACGTCCTGACTTTC. Based on the CDR3 plus reference TRBV9 and TRBJ2-6, the full variable domain is DSGVTQTPKHLITATGQRVTLRCSPRSGDLSVYWYQQSLDQGLQFLIQYYNGEERAKGNILERFSAQQFPDLHSELNLSSLELGDSALYFCASSVARSSGANVLTFGAGSRLTVL.